A selection of T cell receptor beta chains follows, all from one sample in a study of blood T cells in healthy people across ages. MiXCR, applied by TCRdb to the 5' RACE reads, yields one record per CDR3 protein. The sample lists 1.8 million or so distinct CDR3 sequences, more than 35% occurring once. Sequenced: blood. Receptor source: a human donor in good health. Both conserved end residues are part of each CDR3. Each record gives: J gene, D gene, V gene, clone size, CDR3 DNA, CDR3 protein. A D gene is named only where the DNA matches it firmly. Size is omitted from some rows. Given values are once, few, many or a class for expanded clones.

J gene: TRBJ2-5; D gene: NA; V gene: TRBV24-1; clone size: NA; CDR3 DNA: TGTGCCACCAGTGATTTGACGGGCAACCATCTCCAAGAGACCCAGTACTTC; CDR3 protein: CATSDLTGNHLQETQYF
J gene: TRBJ2-5; D gene: NA; V gene: TRBV4-3; clone size: few; CDR3 DNA: TGCGCCAGCAGCGAGGGGAATGAAGAGACCCAGTACTTC; CDR3 protein: CASSEGNEETQYF
J gene: TRBJ2-7; D gene: NA; V gene: TRBV3-1; clone size: NA; CDR3 DNA: TGTGCCAGCAGCCAGGCGGGGACCGTTGTAAGATACGAGCAGTACTTC; CDR3 protein: CASSQAGTVVRYEQYF
J gene: TRBJ2-5; D gene: NA; V gene: TRBV7-2; clone size: few; CDR3 DNA: TGTGCCAGCAGCTCTATATTCGTAGCCCATCAAGAGACCCAGTACTTC; CDR3 protein: CASSSIFVAHQETQYF
J gene: TRBJ1-1; D gene: TRBD1; V gene: TRBV4-3; clone size: NA; CDR3 DNA: TGCGCCAGCAGCCAAGAAGGGACAGGGGGCACTGAAGCTTTCTTT; CDR3 protein: CASSQEGTGGTEAFF
J gene: TRBJ1-1; D gene: TRBD1; V gene: TRBV7-9; clone size: NA; CDR3 DNA: TGTGCCAGCAGCTTATTCATAGGCTGGCCGGGACAGCGGAACACTGAAGCTTTCTTT; CDR3 protein: CASSLFIGWPGQRNTEAFF
J gene: TRBJ1-2; D gene: NA; V gene: TRBV2; clone size: few; CDR3 DNA: TGTGCCAGCAGTGCCGGCGGAACCTATGGCTACACCTTC; CDR3 protein: CASSAGGTYGYTF
J gene: TRBJ1-5; D gene: NA; V gene: TRBV6-6; clone size: NA; CDR3 DNA: TGTGCCAGCAGTTACTTCTCTAGCCAGCCCCAGCATTTT; CDR3 protein: CASSYFSSQPQHF
J gene: TRBJ2-3; D gene: TRBD2; V gene: TRBV20-1; clone size: few; CDR3 DNA: TGCAGTGCTAGCGGGACTAGCGGGGCGCGCCTCACAGATACGCAGTATTTT; CDR3 protein: CSASGTSGARLTDTQYF
J gene: TRBJ2-6; D gene: NA; V gene: TRBV4-2; clone size: NA; CDR3 DNA: TGTGCCAGCAGCCAAGAGGTAGACTCTGGGGCCAACGTCCTGACTTTC; CDR3 protein: CASSQEVDSGANVLTF
J gene: TRBJ1-2; D gene: TRBD1; V gene: TRBV5-6; clone size: NA; CDR3 DNA: TGTGCCAGCAGCTCAGGGGGAGTCTTAAACTTTAACTATGGCTACACCTTC; CDR3 protein: CASSSGGVLNFNYGYTF
J gene: TRBJ1-2; D gene: NA; V gene: TRBV10-3; clone size: few; CDR3 DNA: TGTGCCATCAGTGACTTACAAGTAAACTATGGCTACACCTTC; CDR3 protein: CAISDLQVNYGYTF
J gene: TRBJ2-1; D gene: NA; V gene: TRBV20-1; clone size: NA; CDR3 DNA: TGCAGTGCTAGGGCTGAGGAGCAGTTCTTC; CDR3 protein: CSARAEEQFF
J gene: TRBJ2-5; D gene: TRBD1; V gene: TRBV6-2/TRBV6-3; clone size: many; CDR3 DNA: TGTGCCAGCAGCTTCGGGACAGGGGGAGAGACCCAGTACTTC; CDR3 protein: CASSFGTGGETQYF
J gene: TRBJ1-1; D gene: TRBD1; V gene: TRBV7-9; clone size: NA; CDR3 DNA: TGTGCCAGCAGCTTCTGGACAGGTATGAACACTGAAGCTTTCTTT; CDR3 protein: CASSFWTGMNTEAFF
J gene: TRBJ1-6; D gene: TRBD1; V gene: TRBV20-1; clone size: NA; CDR3 DNA: TGCAGTGCCCAGGGGGGGACAGGTTGGGCCTATAATTCACCCCTCCACTTT; CDR3 protein: CSAQGGTGWAYNSPLHF
J gene: TRBJ1-5; D gene: NA; V gene: TRBV5-6; clone size: few; CDR3 DNA: TGTGCCAGCAGCTTGGCGGGTGCCGTTAATCAGCCCCAGCATTTT; CDR3 protein: CASSLAGAVNQPQHF
J gene: TRBJ1-2; D gene: NA; V gene: TRBV12-3/TRBV12-4; clone size: NA; CDR3 DNA: TGTGCCAGCAGTATGACAGGAGATTACTATGGCTACACCTTC; CDR3 protein: CASSMTGDYYGYTF
J gene: TRBJ2-3; D gene: TRBD2; V gene: TRBV11-3; clone size: NA; CDR3 DNA: TGTGCCAGCGGGGACTACGGGATCACAGATACGCAGTATTTT; CDR3 protein: CASGDYGITDTQYF
J gene: TRBJ2-7; D gene: NA; V gene: TRBV28; clone size: few; CDR3 DNA: TGTGCCAGCAGTCCCGGTTTGGGGCGGTACTTCTCCTACGAGCAGTACTTC; CDR3 protein: CASSPGLGRYFSYEQYF
J gene: TRBJ2-7; D gene: TRBD1; V gene: TRBV7-2; clone size: NA; CDR3 DNA: TGTGCCAGCAGCTTAGGGGTCTTGGGACAGCCATCCTACGAGCAGTACTTC; CDR3 protein: CASSLGVLGQPSYEQYF
J gene: TRBJ1-1; D gene: NA; V gene: TRBV29-1; clone size: NA; CDR3 DNA: TGCAGCGTTGAAGATCCGTGGGTACGGACTGAAGCTTTCTTT; CDR3 protein: CSVEDPWVRTEAFF
J gene: TRBJ2-1; D gene: TRBD1; V gene: TRBV2; clone size: NA; CDR3 DNA: TGTGCCAGCCGGGGACAGCCGGGTTATAGTGAGCAGTTCTTC; CDR3 protein: CASRGQPGYSEQFF
J gene: TRBJ2-1; D gene: NA; V gene: TRBV18; clone size: few; CDR3 DNA: TGTGCCAGCGCACCTCTGGACTGGGGAGGTGAGCAGTTCTTC; CDR3 protein: CASAPLDWGGEQFF
J gene: TRBJ2-3; D gene: NA; V gene: TRBV4-2; clone size: NA; CDR3 DNA: TGTGCCAGCAGCCAAGAGGGGCACCAGTTCACAGATACGCAGTATTTT; CDR3 protein: CASSQEGHQFTDTQYF
J gene: TRBJ1-6; D gene: NA; V gene: TRBV20-1; clone size: few; CDR3 DNA: TGCAGTGCTAGCCAATTCCATGAAGATAATTCACCCCTCCACTTT; CDR3 protein: CSASQFHEDNSPLHF
J gene: TRBJ2-7; D gene: NA; V gene: TRBV29-1; clone size: NA; CDR3 DNA: TGCAGCGTTGAGTTGGCGGGGGCCTACAATGAGCAGTACTTC; CDR3 protein: CSVELAGAYNEQYF
J gene: TRBJ2-2; D gene: NA; V gene: TRBV7-3; clone size: NA; CDR3 DNA: TGTGCCAGCAGCTTTAAAAATACCCAGACCGGGGAGCTGTTTTTT; CDR3 protein: CASSFKNTQTGELFF
J gene: TRBJ2-2; D gene: TRBD1; V gene: TRBV15; clone size: NA; CDR3 DNA: TGTGCCACCAGCAGAGATGGGGGACAGGTCAGACCCACCGGGGAGCTGTTTTTT; CDR3 protein: CATSRDGGQVRPTGELFF
J gene: TRBJ2-7; D gene: NA; V gene: TRBV7-2; clone size: NA; CDR3 DNA: TGTGCCAGCAGCTTAGTTCGGTGTAGGGAGCAGTACTTC; CDR3 protein: CASSLVRCREQYF
J gene: TRBJ1-5; D gene: NA; V gene: TRBV24-1; clone size: few; CDR3 DNA: TGTGCCACCAGTGATTTCCCCAATCAGCCCCAGCATTTT; CDR3 protein: CATSDFPNQPQHF
J gene: TRBJ2-3; D gene: NA; V gene: TRBV27; clone size: few; CDR3 DNA: TGTGCCAGCAGTGCGAGCAGGGTGGGTACCGAGGATACGCAGTATTTT; CDR3 protein: CASSASRVGTEDTQYF
J gene: TRBJ2-5; D gene: TRBD2; V gene: TRBV7-2; clone size: NA; CDR3 DNA: TGTGCCAGCAGCTTAAAGAGCGGGGTACCTCAGGAGACCCAGTACTTC; CDR3 protein: CASSLKSGVPQETQYF
J gene: TRBJ2-5; D gene: NA; V gene: TRBV7-2; clone size: NA; CDR3 DNA: TGTGCCAGCAGCCTGAGGTTTGAAGGGGAGACCCAGTACTTC; CDR3 protein: CASSLRFEGETQYF
J gene: TRBJ2-3; D gene: NA; V gene: TRBV5-1; clone size: NA; CDR3 DNA: TGCGCCAGCAGCTTTAGGGGATCACCCGGCACAGATACGCAGTATTTT; CDR3 protein: CASSFRGSPGTDTQYF
J gene: TRBJ2-1; D gene: NA; V gene: TRBV12-3/TRBV12-4; clone size: NA; CDR3 DNA: TGTGCCAGCAGTTTAGGTAGTTTTTCGGGGAATGAGCAGTTCTTC; CDR3 protein: CASSLGSFSGNEQFF
J gene: TRBJ1-4; D gene: NA; V gene: TRBV20-1; clone size: once; CDR3 DNA: TGCAGTGCTAGAAATTTTGGGGTTGAAGGTCGTGAAAAACTGTTTTTT; CDR3 protein: CSARNFGVEGREKLFF
J gene: TRBJ2-3; D gene: NA; V gene: TRBV6-1; clone size: few; CDR3 DNA: TGTGCCAGCAGTGACCCTCATTCCGGGGGTTCCACAGATACGCAGTATTTT; CDR3 protein: CASSDPHSGGSTDTQYF
J gene: TRBJ2-5; D gene: NA; V gene: TRBV6-2/TRBV6-3; clone size: NA; CDR3 DNA: TGTGCCAGCAGCACCTACGAACAAGAGACCCAGTACTTC; CDR3 protein: CASSTYEQETQYF
J gene: TRBJ1-6; D gene: NA; V gene: TRBV6-1; clone size: few; CDR3 DNA: TGTGCCAGCAACCGTCCCGATTCACCCCTCCACTTT; CDR3 protein: CASNRPDSPLHF
J gene: TRBJ2-5; D gene: NA; V gene: TRBV4-3; clone size: NA; CDR3 DNA: TGCGCCAGCAGTCAGGAGTCCTACCTGGTGGAGACCCAGTACTTC; CDR3 protein: CASSQESYLVETQYF
J gene: TRBJ2-5; D gene: TRBD2; V gene: TRBV7-2; clone size: NA; CDR3 DNA: TGTGCCAGCAGCTTCGCGGGGGTTTTGGGGGAGACCCAGTACTTC; CDR3 protein: CASSFAGVLGETQYF
J gene: TRBJ2-6; D gene: NA; V gene: TRBV5-1; clone size: NA; CDR3 DNA: TGCGCCAGCAGTATTTTCTCTGGGGCCAACGTCCTGACTTTC; CDR3 protein: CASSIFSGANVLTF
J gene: TRBJ2-3; D gene: NA; V gene: TRBV3-1; clone size: NA; CDR3 DNA: TGTGCCAGCAGCCAAGTCTCGGGCACAGATACGCAGTATTTT; CDR3 protein: CASSQVSGTDTQYF
J gene: TRBJ2-5; D gene: TRBD2; V gene: TRBV5-1; clone size: NA; CDR3 DNA: TGCGCCAGCAGCTTGTTTCCCCTAGCGGGGGGGCCGGAGAGGACCCAGTACTTC; CDR3 protein: CASSLFPLAGGPERTQYF
J gene: TRBJ1-2; D gene: NA; V gene: TRBV2; clone size: NA; CDR3 DNA: TGTGCCAGCAGTGAGGACAGCATATATGGCTACACCTTC; CDR3 protein: CASSEDSIYGYTF
J gene: TRBJ2-7; D gene: NA; V gene: TRBV10-3; clone size: NA; CDR3 DNA: TGTGCCATCAGTGATGGGCGTGACGAGCAGTACTTC; CDR3 protein: CAISDGRDEQYF
J gene: TRBJ2-3; D gene: NA; V gene: TRBV29-1; clone size: NA; CDR3 DNA: TGCAGCGTTGCGGGGGGCTATCGAGATACGCAGTATTTT; CDR3 protein: CSVAGGYRDTQYF
J gene: TRBJ2-5; D gene: NA; V gene: TRBV7-2; clone size: NA; CDR3 DNA: TGTGCCAGCAGCCAGAGCCGGGGCTTGTTGGAAGAGACCCAGTACTTC; CDR3 protein: CASSQSRGLLEETQYF
J gene: TRBJ1-1; D gene: NA; V gene: TRBV3-1; clone size: NA; CDR3 DNA: TGTGCCAGCAGCCAAGCGCGGGGTATGAACACTGAAGCTTTCTTT; CDR3 protein: CASSQARGMNTEAFF
J gene: TRBJ2-3; D gene: NA; V gene: TRBV29-1; clone size: few; CDR3 DNA: TGCAGCGCCCGGACAACGGCAGATACGCAGTATTTT; CDR3 protein: CSARTTADTQYF
J gene: TRBJ1-1; D gene: NA; V gene: TRBV2; clone size: NA; CDR3 DNA: TGTGCCAGACTAGCAGAGTGGGGTTCGGAAGCTTTCTTT; CDR3 protein: CARLAEWGSEAFF